This is a list of T cell receptor beta chains from one sample in a study of shared clonotypes between healthy human individuals. Sequenced by immunoSEQ multiplex PCR; TCRdb stores in-frame clones only, minus some. The sample has roughly 1,100,000 clones, 70% to 80% seen once. Material: memory CD4+ T cells sorted from blood. The source is a man younger than 35 in good health. Both conserved end residues are part of each CDR3. A D gene is named only where the DNA matches it firmly. The size entry is marked missing in some rows and otherwise reads once, few, many or a size class.

d_call,v_call,clone_size,j_call,cdr3_aa,cdr3_nt
-,TRBV4-1,-,TRBJ1-2,CASSQGLPARGDYGYTF,TGCGCCAGCAGCCAAGGTCTACCAGCTCGGGGCGACTATGGCTACACCTTC
TRBD2,TRBV5-1,-,TRBJ2-7,CASSELAVSYEQYF,TGCGCCAGCAGCGAACTAGCGGTGTCCTACGAGCAGTACTTC
TRBD2,TRBV9,-,TRBJ2-3,CASSANSGGTDTQYF,TGTGCCAGCAGCGCGAATAGCGGGGGCACAGATACGCAGTATTTT
-,TRBV11-1,few,TRBJ2-5,CASSPRSRTTRETQYF,TGTGCCAGCAGCCCGAGGTCGCGGACAACAAGGGAGACCCAGTACTTC
-,TRBV19,-,TRBJ1-2,CARKGRTPDRNFNYGYTF,TGTGCCAGAAAGGGACGGACTCCTGATCGAAACTTTAACTATGGCTACACCTTC
-,TRBV6-1,few,TRBJ2-7,CASSEGGYEQYF,TGTGCCAGCAGTGAAGGAGGCTACGAGCAGTACTTC
-,TRBV27,-,TRBJ1-3,CASSRGGLGNTIYF,TGTGCCAGCAGTAGAGGGGGGCTTGGAAACACCATATATTTT
-,TRBV6-1,-,TRBJ1-6,CASGQAVTNSPLHF,TGTGCCAGCGGTCAGGCCGTCACTAATTCACCCCTCCACTTT
TRBD1,TRBV2,once,TRBJ2-1,CASSPPTGGDQFF,TGTGCCAGCTCCCCCCCGACAGGGGGGGATCAGTTCTTC
-,TRBV28,-,TRBJ1-5,CASSRFRGGLRNQPQHF,TGTGCCAGCAGTAGGTTCAGGGGAGGGCTTCGCAATCAGCCCCAGCATTTT
-,TRBV19,-,TRBJ2-6,CASRRLAGANVLTF,TGTGCCTCCCGTAGGCTAGCTGGGGCCAACGTCCTGACTTTC
-,TRBV6-1,-,TRBJ2-5,CASSGNQETQYF,TGTGCCAGCAGTGGGAACCAAGAGACCCAGTACTTC
-,TRBV7-2,-,TRBJ2-7,CASSSARTETGEQYF,TGTGCCAGCAGCTCAGCCCGGACAGAGACGGGCGAGCAGTACTTC
-,TRBV30,-,TRBJ1-1,CAWSIGGFAEAFF,TGTGCCTGGAGTATCGGGGGATTTGCTGAAGCTTTCTTT
-,TRBV30,-,TRBJ2-2,CAWSVLGELFF,TGTGCCTGGAGTGTCTTAGGGGAGCTGTTTTTT
TRBD2,TRBV27,-,TRBJ2-7,CASSLSTRLAPHEQYF,TGTGCCAGCAGTTTATCGACGAGACTAGCTCCCCACGAGCAGTACTTC
-,TRBV19,-,TRBJ2-3,CASSPKVSSTDTQYF,TGTGCCAGTAGCCCCAAGGTTTCTAGCACAGATACGCAGTATTTT
-,TRBV9,-,TRBJ2-2,CASSVEAAITGELFF,TGTGCCAGCAGCGTAGAGGCGGCAATCACCGGGGAGCTGTTTTTT
-,TRBV6-5,-,TRBJ1-1,CASTWEGEAFF,TGTGCCAGCACCTGGGAGGGAGAAGCTTTCTTT
TRBD1,TRBV27,-,TRBJ2-4,CASSLQGAEQNIQYF,TGTGCCAGCAGTTTACAGGGGGCAGAGCAAAACATTCAGTACTTC
-,TRBV30,few,TRBJ1-1,CAWKKKGFF,TGTGCCTGGAAGAAGAAGGGTTTCTTT
TRBD1,TRBV10-3,-,TRBJ1-1,CAITWGQGPTEAFF,TGTGCCATCACTTGGGGACAGGGACCCACTGAAGCTTTCTTT
TRBD1,TRBV23-1,-,TRBJ1-6,CASAQRQGTPEKFNSPLHF,TGCGCCAGCGCCCAACGACAGGGGACACCGGAAAAATTCAATTCACCCCTCCACTTT
-,TRBV5-1,-,TRBJ2-7,CASSLSGVGPYEQYF,TGCGCCAGCAGCTTGTCGGGGGTTGGCCCCTACGAGCAGTACTTC
-,TRBV29-1,-,TRBJ2-2,CSGGDSSVFSTGELFF,TGCAGCGGGGGAGACAGCAGCGTATTCTCCACGGGGGAGCTGTTTTTT
TRBD2,TRBV6-1,-,TRBJ2-1,CASSEARGASAGRLFF,TGTGCCAGCAGTGAAGCGCGGGGGGCTTCGGCCGGAAGATTGTTCTTC
-,TRBV5-1,few,TRBJ1-1,CASGPMPNTEAFF,TGCGCCAGCGGACCCATGCCGAACACTGAAGCTTTCTTT
TRBD1,TRBV5-6,-,TRBJ1-2,CASSFFETGRYGYTF,TGTGCCAGCAGCTTCTTCGAGACAGGGCGGTATGGCTACACCTTC
TRBD1,TRBV6-6,-,TRBJ1-2,CASSYQGQVNYGYTF,TGTGCCAGCAGTTATCAGGGACAGGTTAACTATGGCTACACCTTC
-,TRBV6-5,-,TRBJ1-1,CASSYGLNLEAFF,TGTGCCAGCAGTTACGGGTTGAACCTTGAAGCTTTCTTT
-,TRBV6-6,few,TRBJ2-3,CGSRNTDTQYF,TGCGGCAGCCGAAACACAGATACGCAGTATTTT
-,TRBV25-1,-,TRBJ2-3,CASSELGGTDTQYF,TGTGCCAGCAGTGAATTGGGGGGCACAGATACGCAGTATTTT
TRBD1,TRBV10-3,few,TRBJ1-1,CAIRRTGGSTEAFF,TGTGCCATCAGGCGGACAGGGGGCTCCACTGAAGCTTTCTTT
TRBD1,TRBV11-1,-,TRBJ1-1,CASSSPKTGDTEAFF,TGTGCCAGCAGCTCACCGAAGACAGGGGACACTGAAGCTTTCTTT
-,TRBV11-2,-,TRBJ2-7,CASSTLDVSYEQYF,TGTGCCAGCAGCACCTTGGACGTCTCCTACGAGCAGTACTTC
TRBD1,TRBV7-9,-,TRBJ1-1,CASRAGGGNSEAFF,TGTGCCAGCAGGGCAGGGGGCGGGAACTCTGAAGCTTTCTTT